This TCR beta chain was identified during a study of immune evolution from preneoplasia to lung adenocarcinoma. Libraries were prepared by immunoSEQ multiplex PCR; TCRdb keeps only in-frame clonotypes and omits some of them. The table lists around 10,000 clones, around 80% of them singletons. The V gene's germline CDR1 is WSHSY and CDR2 SAAADI. V was trimmed by 0 bases and J by 0 bases, leaving 21 bases between them. This CDR3 contains 21 residues. The chain combines TRBV10-2 with TRBJ1-6, with D uncertain. The source material was FFPE minimally invasive lung adenocarcinoma tissue. This TCR came from a person aged 65 to 85 with lung adenocarcinoma. Some clones in this sample may be carry-over from other donors' samples. CDR3 protein: CASSESKTHSWGSSYNSPLHF. The CDR3 DNA is TGCGCCAGCAGTGAGTCGAAGACTCACTCATGGGGAAGCTCCTATAATTCACCCCTCCACTTT.